This TCR beta chain came from a study of blood T cell repertoires in COVID-19. Study-level background: The cDNA or gDNA used as material had been derived from T cells, B-cell-depleted T cells, or PBMCs.

V was pared by 5 bases and J by 8 bases, with 21 bases between. Germline CDR1 KGHDR, CDR2 SFDVKD. This CDR3 region has 16 residues. The participants were between roughly 18 and 89 years old and came from about two dozen US areas. Grouping used clinical history reported by participants in a survey and questionnaire. Methods used by the authors: Amplifying reference gene primers gave estimates of nucleated cell counts. The repertoire was sequenced with immunoSEQ multiplex PCR; TCRdb's copy has only in-frame clones and lacks some. From that table come the V and J calls and clone size; the DNA was used to work out D and trimming. The data hold around 250,000 clones, with roughly 88% observed a single time.

Material for sequencing was PBMCs or T cells enriched from blood (not recorded which). This chain connects TRBV24-1 to TRBJ2-1; maybe TRBD2 (5 bases). The clonotype comes from a woman between 50 and 59 years old who had recovered from COVID-19. The CDR3 DNA sequence: TGTGCCACCAGTGCCTGGGGTTTCACCGCGGGCGATGAGCAGTTCTTC. The encoded protein is CATSAWGFTAGDEQFF.